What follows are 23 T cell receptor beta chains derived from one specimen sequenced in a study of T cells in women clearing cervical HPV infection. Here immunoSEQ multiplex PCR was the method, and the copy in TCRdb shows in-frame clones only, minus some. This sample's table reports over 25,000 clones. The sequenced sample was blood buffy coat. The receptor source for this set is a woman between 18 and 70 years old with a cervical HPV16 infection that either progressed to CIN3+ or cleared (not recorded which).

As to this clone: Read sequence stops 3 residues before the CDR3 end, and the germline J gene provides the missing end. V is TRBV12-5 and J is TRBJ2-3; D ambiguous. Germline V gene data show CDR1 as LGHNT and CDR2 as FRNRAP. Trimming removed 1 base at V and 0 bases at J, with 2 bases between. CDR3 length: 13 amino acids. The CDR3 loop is CASGLASTDTQYF. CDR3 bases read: TGTGCTAGTGGTTTGGCTAGCACAGATACG. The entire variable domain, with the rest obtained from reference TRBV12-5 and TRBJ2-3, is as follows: DARVTQTPRHKVTEMGQEVTMRCQPILGHNTVFWYRQTMMQGLELLAYFRNRAPLDDSGMPKDRFSAEMPDATLATLKIQPSEPRDSAVYFCASGLASTDTQYFGPGTRLTVL.

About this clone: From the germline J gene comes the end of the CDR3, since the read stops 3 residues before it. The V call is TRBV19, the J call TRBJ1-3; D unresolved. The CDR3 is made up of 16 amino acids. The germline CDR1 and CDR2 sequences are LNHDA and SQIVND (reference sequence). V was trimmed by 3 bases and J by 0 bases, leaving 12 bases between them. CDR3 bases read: TGTGCCAGTAGTATCCCTGTCGGCGGCTCTGGAAACACC. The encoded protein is CASSIPVGGSGNT. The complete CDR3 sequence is CASSIPVGGSGNTIYF.

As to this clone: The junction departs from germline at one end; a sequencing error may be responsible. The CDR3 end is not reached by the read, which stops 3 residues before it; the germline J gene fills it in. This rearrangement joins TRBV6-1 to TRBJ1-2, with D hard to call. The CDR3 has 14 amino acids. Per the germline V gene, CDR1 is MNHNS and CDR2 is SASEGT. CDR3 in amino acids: CASSKARLADTYTF. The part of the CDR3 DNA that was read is TGTGCCAGCAGTAAAGCCCGACTAGCAGATACC.

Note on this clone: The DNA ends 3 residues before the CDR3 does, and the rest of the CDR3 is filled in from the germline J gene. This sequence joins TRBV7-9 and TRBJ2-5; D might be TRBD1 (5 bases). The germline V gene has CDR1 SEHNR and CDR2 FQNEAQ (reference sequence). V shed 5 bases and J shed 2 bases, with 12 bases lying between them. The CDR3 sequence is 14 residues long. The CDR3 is CASSDEGVQETQYF. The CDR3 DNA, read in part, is TGTGCCAGCAGCGACGAAGGGGTACAAGAGACC.

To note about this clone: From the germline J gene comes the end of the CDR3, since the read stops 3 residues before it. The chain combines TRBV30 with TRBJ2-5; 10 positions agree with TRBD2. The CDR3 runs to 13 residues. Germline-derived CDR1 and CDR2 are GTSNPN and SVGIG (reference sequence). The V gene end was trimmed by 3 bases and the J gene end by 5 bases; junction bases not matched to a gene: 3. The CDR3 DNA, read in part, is TGTGCCTGGAGCGGGACTAGCGATGAGACC. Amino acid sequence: CAWSGTSDET. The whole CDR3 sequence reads CAWSGTSDETQYF.

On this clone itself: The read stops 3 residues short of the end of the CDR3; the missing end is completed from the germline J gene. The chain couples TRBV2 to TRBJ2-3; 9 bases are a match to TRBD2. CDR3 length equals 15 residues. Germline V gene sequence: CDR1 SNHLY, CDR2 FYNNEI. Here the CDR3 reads CASRPRLAVQETQYF. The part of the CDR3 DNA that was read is TGTGCCAGCAGGCCCCGACTAGCGGTCCAAGAGACG. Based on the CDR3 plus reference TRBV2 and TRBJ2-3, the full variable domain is EPEVTQTPSHQVTQMGQEVILRCVPISNHLYFYWYRQILGQKVEFLVSFYNNEISEKSEIFDDQFSVERPDGSNFTLKIRSTKLEDSAMYFCASRPRLAVQETQYFGPGTRLTVL.

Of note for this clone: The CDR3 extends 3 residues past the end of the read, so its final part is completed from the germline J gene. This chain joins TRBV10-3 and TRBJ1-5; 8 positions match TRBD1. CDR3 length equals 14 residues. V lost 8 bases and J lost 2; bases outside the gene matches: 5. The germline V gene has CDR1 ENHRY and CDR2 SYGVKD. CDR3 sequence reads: CAIAETGGNQPQHF. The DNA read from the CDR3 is TGTGCCATCGCAGAGACAGGGGGCAATCAGCCC.

The sequenced CDR3 bases are TGCAGCGTTCGCCAGGTCACTGAA. It is translated as CSVRQVTE. The whole CDR3 protein reads CSVRQVTEAFF. The genes are TRBV29-1 and TRBJ1-1; D not resolved. The CDR3 end lies 3 residues beyond the end of the read and is filled in from the germline J gene. The V end was cut by 5 bases, the J end by 4 bases, with 8 bases between. The CDR3 is 11 residues long. Germline lookup yields CDR1 SQVTM and CDR2 ANQGSEA.

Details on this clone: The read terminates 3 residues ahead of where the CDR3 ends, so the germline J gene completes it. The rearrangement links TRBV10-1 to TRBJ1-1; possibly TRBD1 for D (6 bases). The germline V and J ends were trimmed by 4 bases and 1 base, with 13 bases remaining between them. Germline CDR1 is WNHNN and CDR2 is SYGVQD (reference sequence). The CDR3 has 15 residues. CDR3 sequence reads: CASSVGGGPNTEAFF. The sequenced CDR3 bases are TGCGCCAGCAGTGTCGGGGGGGGGCCGAACACTGAA.

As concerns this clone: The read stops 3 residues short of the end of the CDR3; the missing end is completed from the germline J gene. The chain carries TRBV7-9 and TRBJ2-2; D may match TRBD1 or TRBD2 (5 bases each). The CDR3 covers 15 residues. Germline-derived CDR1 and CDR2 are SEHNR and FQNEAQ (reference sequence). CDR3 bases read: TGTGCCAGCAGCTTAGAAGTGAGGGAGAGGGGAAAG. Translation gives CASSLEVRERGK. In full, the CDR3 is CASSLEVRERGKLFF.

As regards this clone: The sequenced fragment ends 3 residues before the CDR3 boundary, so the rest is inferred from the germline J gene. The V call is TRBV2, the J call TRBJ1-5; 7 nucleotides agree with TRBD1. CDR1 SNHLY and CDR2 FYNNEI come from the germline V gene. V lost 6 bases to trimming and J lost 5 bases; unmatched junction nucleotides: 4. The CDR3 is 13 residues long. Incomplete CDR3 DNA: TGTGCCAGCAGCGGGGACAGCCATCAGCCC. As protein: CASSGDSHQP. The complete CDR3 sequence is CASSGDSHQPQHF.

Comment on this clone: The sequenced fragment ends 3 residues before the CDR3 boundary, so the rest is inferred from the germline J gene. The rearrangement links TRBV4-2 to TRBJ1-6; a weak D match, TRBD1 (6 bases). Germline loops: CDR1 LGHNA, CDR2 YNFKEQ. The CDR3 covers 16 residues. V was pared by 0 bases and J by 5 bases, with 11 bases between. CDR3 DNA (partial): TGTGCCAGCAGCCAAGATTGGACAGTTGATAATTCACCC. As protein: CASSQDWTVDNSP. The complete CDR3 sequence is CASSQDWTVDNSPLHF.

CDR3 amino acids: CASSSGGPQETQYF. Partial CDR3 DNA: TGCGCCAGCAGCTCCGGTGGGCCCCAAGAGACG. The gene calls are TRBV5-1 and TRBJ2-3; no clear D. The read is 3 residues too short to cover the CDR3 end, so that end is filled in from the germline J gene. CDR3 length: 14 residues. Looked up from germline, CDR1 is SGHRS and CDR2 is YFSETQ.

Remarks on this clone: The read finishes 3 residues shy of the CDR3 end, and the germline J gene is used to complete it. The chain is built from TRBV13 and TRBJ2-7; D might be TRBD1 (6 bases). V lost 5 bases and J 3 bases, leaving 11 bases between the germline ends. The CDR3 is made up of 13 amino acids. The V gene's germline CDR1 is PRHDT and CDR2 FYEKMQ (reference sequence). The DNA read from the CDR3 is TGTGCCAGCAGCAAGGGACAAGTCTACGAG. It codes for CASSKGQVYE. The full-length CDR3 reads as CASSKGQVYEQYF.

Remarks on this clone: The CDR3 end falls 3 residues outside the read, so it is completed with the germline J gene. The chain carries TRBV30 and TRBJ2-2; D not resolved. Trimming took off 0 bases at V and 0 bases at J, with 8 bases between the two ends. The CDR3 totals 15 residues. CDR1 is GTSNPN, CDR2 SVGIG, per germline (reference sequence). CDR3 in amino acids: CAWSVWLSNTGELFF. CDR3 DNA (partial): TGTGCCTGGAGTGTCTGGCTTTCGAACACCGGGGAG.

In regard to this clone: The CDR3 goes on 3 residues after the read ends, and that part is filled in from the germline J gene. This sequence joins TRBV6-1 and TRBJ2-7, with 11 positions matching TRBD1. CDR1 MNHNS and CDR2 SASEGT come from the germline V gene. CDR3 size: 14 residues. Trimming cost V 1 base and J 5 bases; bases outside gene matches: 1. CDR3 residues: CASSEGTGGNEQYF. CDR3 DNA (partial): TGTGCCAGCAGTGAAGGGACAGGGGGCAACGAG.

CDR3: CASSLVPRSYNEQFF. CDR3 bases read: TGTGCCAGCAGTCTGGTACCGAGGTCCTACAATGAG. The chain combines TRBV2 with TRBJ2-1; D unresolved. Read sequence stops 3 residues before the CDR3 end, and the germline J gene provides the missing end. The CDR3 is 15 amino acids. With 5 bases removed from V and 1 base from J, the gap between germline ends came to 12 bases. Germline assignment: CDR1 SNHLY and CDR2 FYNNEI.

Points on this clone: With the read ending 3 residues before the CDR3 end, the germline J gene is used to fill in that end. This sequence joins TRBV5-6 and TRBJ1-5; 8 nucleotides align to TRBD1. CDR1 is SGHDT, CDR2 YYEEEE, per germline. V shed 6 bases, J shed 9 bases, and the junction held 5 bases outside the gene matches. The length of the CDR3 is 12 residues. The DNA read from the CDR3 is TGTGCCAGCAAGTTGACAGGGGCGCCC. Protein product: CASKLTGAP. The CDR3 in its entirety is CASKLTGAPQHF.

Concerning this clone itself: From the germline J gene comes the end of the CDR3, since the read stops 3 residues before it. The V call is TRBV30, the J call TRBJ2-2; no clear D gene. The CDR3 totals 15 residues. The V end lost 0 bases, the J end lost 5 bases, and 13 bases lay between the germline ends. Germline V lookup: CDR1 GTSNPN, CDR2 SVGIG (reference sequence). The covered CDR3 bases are TGTGCCTGGAGTGTTAGAAGCCTTGGTACCGGGGAG. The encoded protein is CAWSVRSLGTGE. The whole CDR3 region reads CAWSVRSLGTGELFF.

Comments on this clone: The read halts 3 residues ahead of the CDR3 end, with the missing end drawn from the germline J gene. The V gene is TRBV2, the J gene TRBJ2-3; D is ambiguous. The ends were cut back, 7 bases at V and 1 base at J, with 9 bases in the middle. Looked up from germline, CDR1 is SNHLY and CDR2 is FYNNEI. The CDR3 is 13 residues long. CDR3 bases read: TGTGCCAGCACCGGTTTTGGCACAGATACG. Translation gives CASTGFGTDT. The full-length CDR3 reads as CASTGFGTDTQYF.

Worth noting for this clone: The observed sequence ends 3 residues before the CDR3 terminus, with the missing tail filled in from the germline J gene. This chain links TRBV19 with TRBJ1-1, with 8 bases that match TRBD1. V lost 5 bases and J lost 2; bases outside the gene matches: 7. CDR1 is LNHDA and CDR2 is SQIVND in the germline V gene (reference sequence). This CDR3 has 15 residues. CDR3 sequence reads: CASSRQGNSNTEAFF. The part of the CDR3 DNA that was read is TGTGCCAGTAGTCGACAGGGGAACTCCAACACTGAA. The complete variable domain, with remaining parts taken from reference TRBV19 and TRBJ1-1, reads DGGITQSPKYLFRKEGQNVTLSCEQNLNHDAMYWYRQDPGQGLRLIYYSQIVNDFQKGDIAEGYSVSREKKESFPLTVTSAQKNPTAFYLCASSRQGNSNTEAFFGQGTRLTVV.

The sequenced CDR3 bases are TGCAGTGCTACTAGAAGGCGGGAGGATTACAATGAG. It encodes CSATRRREDYNE. The full CDR3 reads CSATRRREDYNEQFF. This chain connects TRBV20-1 to TRBJ2-1; 8 nucleotides agree with TRBD2. Read sequence stops 3 residues before the CDR3 end, and the germline J gene provides the missing end. Germline CDR1 is DFQATT and CDR2 is SNEGSKA (reference sequence). The CDR3 contains 15 residues. V was clipped by 4 bases and J by 4 bases; unmatched bases: 9.

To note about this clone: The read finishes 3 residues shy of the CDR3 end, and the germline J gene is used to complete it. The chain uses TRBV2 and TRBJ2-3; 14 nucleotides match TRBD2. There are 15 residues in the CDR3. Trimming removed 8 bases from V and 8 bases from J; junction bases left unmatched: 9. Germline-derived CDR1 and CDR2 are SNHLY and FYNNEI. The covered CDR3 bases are TGTGCCAGCCCAGGCGGGACTAGCGGGAGTCTTACG. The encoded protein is CASPGGTSGSLT. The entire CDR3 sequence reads CASPGGTSGSLTQYF.